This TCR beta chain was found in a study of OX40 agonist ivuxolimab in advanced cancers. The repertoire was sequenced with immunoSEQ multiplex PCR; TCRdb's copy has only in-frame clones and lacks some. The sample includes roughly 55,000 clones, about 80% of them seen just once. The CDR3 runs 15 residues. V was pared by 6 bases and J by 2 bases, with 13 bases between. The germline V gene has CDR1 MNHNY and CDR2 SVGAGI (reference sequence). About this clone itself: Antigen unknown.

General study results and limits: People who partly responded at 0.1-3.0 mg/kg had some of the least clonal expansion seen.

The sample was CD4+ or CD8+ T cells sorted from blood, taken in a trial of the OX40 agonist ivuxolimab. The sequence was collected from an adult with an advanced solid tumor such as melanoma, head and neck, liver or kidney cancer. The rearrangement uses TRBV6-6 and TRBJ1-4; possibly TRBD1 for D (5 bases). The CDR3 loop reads CASSLGETTNEKLFF. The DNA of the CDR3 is TGTGCCAGCAGCTTGGGGGAGACGACTAATGAAAAACTGTTTTTT.